This T cell receptor (beta chain) is from a study of T cells after yellow fever vaccination. Looking at the study overall: With SMART-Seq v4 Ultra Low Input, the fractions containing low cell numbers were prepared.

5'RACE template switching added a universal primer site and UMIs to TCR cDNA. TCRdb used MiXCR to reprocess the 5' RACE reads, holding one entry per CDR3 protein. This table holds about 340,000 distinct CDR3 sequences, 3% to 4.5% found once. V was pared by 0 bases and J by 5 bases, with 5 bases of the junction left unmatched. The V gene's germline CDR1 is SGHNT and CDR2 YENEEA. The CDR3 covers 16 residues. Study-level results: The appearance of a small share of clonotypes in both CD4 and CD8 compartments was observed.

This clonotype was recorded a few times. Its antigen remains unidentified. V and J are TRBV11-3 and TRBJ2-1; TRBD2 matches at 9 bases. The sequence derives from a man aged 18 to 29 who received the YFV17D yellow fever vaccine. This sample comprised PBMCs, obtained 5 days after the yellow fever booster vaccination. The CDR3, as DNA: TGTGCCAGCAGCTTAGAGGGACTAGCTGGGGACAATGAGCAGTTCTTC. Protein: CASSLEGLAGDNEQFF.